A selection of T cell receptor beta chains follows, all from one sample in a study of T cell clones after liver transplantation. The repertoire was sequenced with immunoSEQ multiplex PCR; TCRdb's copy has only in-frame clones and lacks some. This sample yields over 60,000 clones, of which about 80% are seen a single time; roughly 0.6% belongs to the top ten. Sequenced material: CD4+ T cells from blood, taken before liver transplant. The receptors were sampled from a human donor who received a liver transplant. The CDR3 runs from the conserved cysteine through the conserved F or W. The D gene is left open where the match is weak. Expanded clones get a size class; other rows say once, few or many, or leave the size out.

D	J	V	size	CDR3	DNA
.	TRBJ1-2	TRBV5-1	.	CASSADGNYGYTF	TGCGCCAGCAGCGCGGACGGCAACTATGGCTACACCTTC
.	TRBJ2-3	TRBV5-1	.	CASSSVIDTQYF	TGCGCCAGCAGCTCCGTCATAGATACGCAGTATTTT
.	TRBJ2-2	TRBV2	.	CASSRQDSNTGELFF	TGTGCCAGCAGTCGACAGGACTCGAACACCGGGGAGCTGTTTTTT
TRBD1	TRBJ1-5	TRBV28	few	CASSPPGGGDQPQHF	TGTGCCAGCAGTCCCCCGGGAGGGGGCGATCAGCCCCAGCATTTT
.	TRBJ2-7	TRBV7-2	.	CASSLGGKSYEQYF	TGTGCCAGCAGCTTAGGAGGGAAATCCTACGAGCAGTACTTC
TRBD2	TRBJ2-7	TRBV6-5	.	CASSGGVEQYF	TGTGCCAGTTCCGGGGGGGTGGAGCAGTACTTC
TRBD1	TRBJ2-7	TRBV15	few	CATSRGTGYEQYF	TGTGCCACCAGCAGAGGGACAGGGTACGAGCAGTACTTC
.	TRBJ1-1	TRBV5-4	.	CASHARGNTEAFF	TGTGCCAGCCATGCAAGGGGGAACACTGAAGCTTTCTTT
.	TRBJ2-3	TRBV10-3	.	CAISAAEDTQYF	TGTGCCATCAGTGCAGCAGAAGATACGCAGTATTTT
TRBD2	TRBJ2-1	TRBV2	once	CASDAGGGYNEQFF	TGTGCCAGCGACGCGGGAGGGGGCTACAATGAGCAGTTCTTC
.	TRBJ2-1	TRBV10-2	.	CASRGRTEHSYNEQFF	TGCGCCAGCAGGGGTCGCACGGAGCACTCCTACAATGAGCAGTTCTTC
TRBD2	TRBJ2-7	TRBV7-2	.	CASSLSGVAGLYEQYF	TGTGCCAGCAGCTTATCTGGGGTAGCGGGGCTTTACGAGCAGTACTTC
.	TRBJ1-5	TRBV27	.	CASSLRGGRQPQHF	TGTGCCAGCAGTTTAAGGGGGGGGAGACAGCCCCAGCATTTT
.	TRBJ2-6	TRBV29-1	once	CSVGTGANVLTF	TGCAGCGTTGGAACTGGGGCCAACGTCCTGACTTTC
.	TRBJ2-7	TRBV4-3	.	CASSQEPGSRDYF	TGCGCCAGCAGCCAAGAACCGGGCTCGAGGGACTACTTC
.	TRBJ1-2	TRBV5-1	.	CASSLEAGLGGYGYTF	TGCGCCAGCAGCTTGGAGGCGGGGTTGGGAGGCTATGGCTACACCTTC
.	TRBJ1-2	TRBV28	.	CASSLQAHYGYTF	TGTGCCAGCAGTTTACAGGCTCACTATGGCTACACCTTC
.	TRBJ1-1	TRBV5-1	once	CASSPRHRQVGNTEAFF	TGCGCCAGCAGCCCCCGTCATCGCCAGGTTGGGAACACTGAAGCTTTCTTT
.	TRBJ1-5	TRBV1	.	CTSSRRTLNSNQPQHF	TGCACCAGCAGCAGGAGGACCCTTAATAGCAATCAGCCCCAGCATTTT
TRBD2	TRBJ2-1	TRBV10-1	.	CASSGAPTSGNLYNEQFF	TGCGCCAGCAGTGGGGCACCGACTAGCGGGAATCTCTACAATGAGCAGTTCTTC
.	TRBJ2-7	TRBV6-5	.	CASSTRESGRYEQYF	TGTGCCAGCAGTACCCGGGAGAGCGGACGATACGAGCAGTACTTC
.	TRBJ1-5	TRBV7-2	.	CASSLGRDTYQPQHF	TGTGCCAGCAGCTTAGGCAGGGACACATATCAGCCCCAGCATTTT
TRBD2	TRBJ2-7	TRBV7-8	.	CASSSILFTSGLLREQYF	TGTGCCAGCAGCTCCATACTCTTTACTAGCGGTCTCCTTCGGGAGCAGTACTTC
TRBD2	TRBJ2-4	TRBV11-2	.	CASSLGGGGGQNIQYF	TGTGCCAGCAGCTTAGGCGGGGGAGGTGGCCAAAACATTCAGTACTTC
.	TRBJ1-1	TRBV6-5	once	CASSPTVAKGAFF	TGTGCCAGCAGCCCTACGGTAGCGAAGGGAGCTTTCTTT
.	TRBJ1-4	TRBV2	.	CASSEALGQGQREKLFF	TGTGCCAGCAGTGAAGCGTTGGGGCAGGGGCAGCGGGAAAAACTGTTTTTT
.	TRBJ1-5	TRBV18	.	CASSPTGNSNQPQHF	TGTGCCAGCTCACCCACAGGGAATAGCAATCAGCCCCAGCATTTT
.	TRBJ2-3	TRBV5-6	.	CASSLSPSSTDTQYF	TGTGCCAGCAGCTTGTCTCCTAGCAGTACAGATACGCAGTATTTT
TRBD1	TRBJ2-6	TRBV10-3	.	CAISPRTGVGANVLTF	TGTGCCATCAGTCCTAGGACAGGGGTTGGGGCCAACGTCCTGACTTTC
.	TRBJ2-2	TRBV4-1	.	CASRLSGTRGPGELFF	TGCGCCAGCAGGCTTTCCGGGACTCGCGGTCCCGGGGAGCTGTTTTTT
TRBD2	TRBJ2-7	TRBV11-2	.	CASSSLAGGPYEQYF	TGTGCCAGCAGCTCGTTAGCGGGAGGGCCTTACGAGCAGTACTTC
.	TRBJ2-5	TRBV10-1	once	CASRPKQETQYF	TGCGCCAGCAGGCCTAAACAAGAGACCCAGTACTTC
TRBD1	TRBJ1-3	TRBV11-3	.	CASSPLRDRVKRSGNTIYF	TGTGCCAGCAGCCCGCTCCGGGACAGGGTGAAAAGGTCTGGAAACACCATATATTTT
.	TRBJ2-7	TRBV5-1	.	CASSLGQLETYEQYF	TGCGCCAGCAGCTTGGGGCAGTTGGAAACCTACGAGCAGTACTTC
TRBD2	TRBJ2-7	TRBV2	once	CAIEASGSSYEQYF	TGTGCCATCGAGGCTAGCGGGAGCTCCTACGAGCAGTACTTC
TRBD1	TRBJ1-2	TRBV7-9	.	CASSTTGMEGYTF	TGTGCCAGCAGCACGACAGGGATGGAGGGCTACACCTTC
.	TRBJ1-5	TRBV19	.	CASITDSYSNQPQHF	TGTGCCAGTATAACGGACAGCTATAGCAATCAGCCCCAGCATTTT
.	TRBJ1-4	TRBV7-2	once	CASSLGGIGPNEKLFF	TGTGCCAGCAGCTTAGGGGGTATCGGTCCTAATGAAAAACTGTTTTTT
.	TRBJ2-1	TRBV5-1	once	CASSSDSYNEQFF	TGCGCCAGCAGCTCGGACAGTTACAATGAGCAGTTCTTC
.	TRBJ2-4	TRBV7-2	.	CASSLVAVARNIQYF	TGTGCCAGCAGCCTAGTGGCGGTTGCTAGGAACATTCAGTACTTC
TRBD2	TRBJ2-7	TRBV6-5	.	CASSYRRESYEQYF	TGTGCCAGCAGTTACAGGCGGGAGTCCTACGAGCAGTACTTC
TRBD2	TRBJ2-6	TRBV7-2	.	CASSLSLAGVGGANVLTF	TGTGCCAGCAGCTTATCCCTAGCGGGAGTGGGTGGGGCCAACGTCCTGACTTTC
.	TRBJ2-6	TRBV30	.	CAWGRRRGQANVLTF	TGTGCCTGGGGGCGGAGGAGGGGGCAGGCCAACGTCCTGACTTTC